This T cell receptor beta chain originates from a study of regulatory dendritic cells for organ transplantation. Whole-study findings and limits: Alloreactive memory CD8+ T cell pools varied considerably between individuals. Regulatory dendritic cells appeared to expand memory CD8+ clones less than mature ones. Naive T cells showed high diversity, memory cells less, memory CD8+ least.

Libraries were prepared by immunoSEQ multiplex PCR; TCRdb keeps only in-frame clonotypes and omits some of them. The sample gives approximately 22,000 clones, 85% to 90% of which show up once; roughly 0.26% is in the top ten. As regards this clone: Its antigen is unknown.

Sorted subsets were CFSE-labeled and cultured about 5 days with allogeneic dendritic cells. The CDR3 contains 17 residues. The V gene lost 0 bases and the J gene lost 1 base, with 16 bases spanning the gap. Per germline, CDR1 SGDLS and CDR2 YYNGEE. This chain joins TRBV9 and TRBJ1-1; D may be TRBD1 (5 bases). Sequencing input: naive CD4+ T cells from blood cultured with dendritic cells. Subset meaning: CD45RA+ naive T cells. This TCR was recovered from a human donor in good health. The CDR3 coding sequence is TGTGCCAGCAGCGTAGAGGATCGGGACGAGAGGAACACTGAAGCTTTCTTT. It is translated as CASSVEDRDERNTEAFF.